This T cell receptor (beta chain) was documented in a study of blood T cell repertoires in COVID-19. About the research overall: Samples came from the United States, Italy and Spain, spanning acute and convalescent COVID-19. PBMCs, B-cell-depleted T cells, or T cells provided the cDNA or gDNA that made up the material.

Original analysis: Reference gene primer amplification gave estimated nucleated cell counts. Sequenced by immunoSEQ multiplex PCR; TCRdb stores in-frame clones only, minus some. V and J calls and clone size are as listed in that table; D and trimming were resolved from the DNA. The table has about 380,000 clones, 81% seen once. The CDR3 consists of 15 residues. V lost 4 bases and J lost 4; bases outside the gene matches: 8. Per the germline V gene, CDR1 is LNHDA and CDR2 is SQIVND (reference sequence). The clonotype was recovered from a human donor with acute or convalescent COVID-19. The donor label of this sample is uncertain. The gene calls are TRBV19 and TRBJ1-2; TRBD1 agrees at 8 bases. The sample comprised peripheral blood. This chain's CDR3 is CASSTGQDYFYGYTF. The CDR3, as DNA: TGTGCCAGTAGTACGGGACAGGACTACTTCTATGGCTACACCTTC.